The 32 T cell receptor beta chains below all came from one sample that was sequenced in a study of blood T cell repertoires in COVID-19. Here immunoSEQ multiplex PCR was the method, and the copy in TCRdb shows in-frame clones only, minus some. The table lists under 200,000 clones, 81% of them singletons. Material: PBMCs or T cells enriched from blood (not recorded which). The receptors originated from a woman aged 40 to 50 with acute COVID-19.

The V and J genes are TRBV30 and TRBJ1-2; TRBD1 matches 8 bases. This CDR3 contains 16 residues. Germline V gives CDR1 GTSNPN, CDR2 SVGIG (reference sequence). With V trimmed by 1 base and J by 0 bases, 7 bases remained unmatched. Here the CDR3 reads CAWSDFYRGTNYGYTF. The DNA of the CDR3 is TGTGCCTGGAGTGACTTCTACAGGGGGACTAACTATGGCTACACCTTC.

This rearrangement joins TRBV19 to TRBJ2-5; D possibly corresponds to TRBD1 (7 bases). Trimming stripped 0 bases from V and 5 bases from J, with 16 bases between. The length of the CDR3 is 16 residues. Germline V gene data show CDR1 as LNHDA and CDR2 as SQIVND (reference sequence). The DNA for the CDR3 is TGTGCCAGTAGTATAGATTTGCAGGGGGGTTTGGAGACCCAGTACTTC. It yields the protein CASSIDLQGGLETQYF.

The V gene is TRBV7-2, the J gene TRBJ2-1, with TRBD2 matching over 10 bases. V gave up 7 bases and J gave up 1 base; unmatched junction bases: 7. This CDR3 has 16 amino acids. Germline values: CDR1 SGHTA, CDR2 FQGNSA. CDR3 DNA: TGTGCCAGCACCTCCGGACTAGCGGCTTCCTACAATGAGCAGTTCTTC. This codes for CASTSGLAASYNEQFF. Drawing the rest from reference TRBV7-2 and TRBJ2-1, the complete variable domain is GAGVSQSPSNKVTEKGKDVELRCDPISGHTALYWYRQSLGQGLEFLIYFQGNSAPDKSGLPSDRFSAERTGGSVSTLTIQRTQQEDSAVYLCASTSGLAASYNEQFFGPGTRLTVL.

This chain's CDR3 is CACGAGGAYGYTF. The CDR3 bases are TGTGCCTGCGGGGCAGGGGGCGCCTATGGCTACACCTTC. The V gene is TRBV24-1, the J gene TRBJ1-2; TRBD1 matches 8 bases. CDR1 and CDR2 from the germline V gene are KGHDR and SFDVKD. This CDR3 spans 13 amino acids. J gave up 4 bases and V 12 bases, and 9 bases lay outside the gene matches.

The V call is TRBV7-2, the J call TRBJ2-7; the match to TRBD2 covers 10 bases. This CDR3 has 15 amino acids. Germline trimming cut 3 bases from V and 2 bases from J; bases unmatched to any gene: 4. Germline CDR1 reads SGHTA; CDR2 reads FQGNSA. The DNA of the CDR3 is TGTGCCAGCAGCTTTTGGGGACTAGCGCCCTACGAGCAGTACTTC. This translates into CASSFWGLAPYEQYF.

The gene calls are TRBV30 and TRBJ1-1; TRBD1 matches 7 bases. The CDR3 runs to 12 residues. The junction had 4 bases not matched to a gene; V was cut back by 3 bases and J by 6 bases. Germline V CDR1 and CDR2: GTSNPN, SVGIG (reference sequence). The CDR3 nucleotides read TGTGCCTGGAGACAGGGGTGGCCTGAAGCTTTCTTT. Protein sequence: CAWRQGWPEAFF.

The CDR3 DNA reads TGTGCCAGCAGCCCAGGGACTAGCGGGAGATCAGAGACCCAGTACTTC. Amino acids: CASSPGTSGRSETQYF. The chain is built from TRBV3-1 (or the pseudogene TRBV3-2) and TRBJ2-5, with 14 bases lining up with TRBD2. V lost 4 bases and J lost 4; bases outside the gene matches: 5. CDR3 length: 16 amino acids. Looked up from germline, CDR1 is LGHDT and CDR2 is YNNKEL (reference sequence).

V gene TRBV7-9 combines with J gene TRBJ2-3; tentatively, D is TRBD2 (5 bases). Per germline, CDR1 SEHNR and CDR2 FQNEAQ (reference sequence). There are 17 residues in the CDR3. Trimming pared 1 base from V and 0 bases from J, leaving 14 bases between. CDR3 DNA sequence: TGTGCCAGCAGCTTAGGGTACGGGGTAGGGAGCACAGATACGCAGTATTTT. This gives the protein CASSLGYGVGSTDTQYF.

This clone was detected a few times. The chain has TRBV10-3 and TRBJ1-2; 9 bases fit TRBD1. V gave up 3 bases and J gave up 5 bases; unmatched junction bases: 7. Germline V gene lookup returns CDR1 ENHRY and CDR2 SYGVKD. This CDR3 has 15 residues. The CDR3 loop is CAISDGDRVGYGYTF. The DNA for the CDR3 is TGTGCCATCAGTGATGGGGACAGGGTGGGGTATGGCTACACCTTC.

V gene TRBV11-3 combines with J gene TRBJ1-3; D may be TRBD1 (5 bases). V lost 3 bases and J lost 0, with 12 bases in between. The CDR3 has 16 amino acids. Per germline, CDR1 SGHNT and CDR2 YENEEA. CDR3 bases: TGTGCCAGCAGCTTTGGAGGGGCGAGCTCTGGAAACACCATATATTTT. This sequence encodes CASSFGGASSGNTIYF.

The CDR3 here is CASSDAWGGARQYV. In DNA form, the CDR3 reads TGTGCCAGCAGTGATGCTTGGGGGGGCGCGCGGCAGTACGTC. The chain couples TRBV6-1 to TRBJ2-7, with D possibly being TRBD2 (7 bases). The CDR3 is 14 residues long. Trimming took off 3 bases at V and 9 bases at J, with 18 bases between the two ends. CDR1 is MNHNS, CDR2 SASEGT, per germline.

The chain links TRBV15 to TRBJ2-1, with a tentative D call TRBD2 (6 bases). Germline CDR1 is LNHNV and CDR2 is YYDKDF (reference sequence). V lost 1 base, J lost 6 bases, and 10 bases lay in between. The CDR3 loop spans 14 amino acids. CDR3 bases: TGTGCCACCAGCAGAGGGGGAGGAGTCAATGAGCAGTTCTTC. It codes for CATSRGGGVNEQFF.

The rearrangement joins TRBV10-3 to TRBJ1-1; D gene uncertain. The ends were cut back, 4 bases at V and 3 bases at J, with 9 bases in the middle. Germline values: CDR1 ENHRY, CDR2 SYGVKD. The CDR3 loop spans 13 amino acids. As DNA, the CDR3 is TGTGCCATCAGTGCGCAGAGGGACACTGAAGCTTTCTTT. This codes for CAISAQRDTEAFF.

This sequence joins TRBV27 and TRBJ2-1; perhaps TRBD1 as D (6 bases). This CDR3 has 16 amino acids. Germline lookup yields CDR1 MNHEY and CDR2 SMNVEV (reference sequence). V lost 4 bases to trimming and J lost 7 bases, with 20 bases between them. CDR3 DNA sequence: TGTGCCAGCAGTTCCAACGACCCGGGCAGGGGAAATGAGCAGTTCTTC. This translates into CASSSNDPGRGNEQFF.

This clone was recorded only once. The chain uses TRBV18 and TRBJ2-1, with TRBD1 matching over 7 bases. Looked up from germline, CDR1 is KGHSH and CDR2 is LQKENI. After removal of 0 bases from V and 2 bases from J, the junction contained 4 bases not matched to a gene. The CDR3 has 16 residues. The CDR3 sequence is CASSPPDRFTYNEQFF. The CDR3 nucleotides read TGTGCCAGCTCACCACCGGACAGGTTCACCTACAATGAGCAGTTCTTC.

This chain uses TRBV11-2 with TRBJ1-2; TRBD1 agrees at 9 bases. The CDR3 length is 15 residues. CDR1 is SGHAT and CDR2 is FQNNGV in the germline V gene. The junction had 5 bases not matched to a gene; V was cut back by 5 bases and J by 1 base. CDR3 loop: CASSITGGFNYGYTF. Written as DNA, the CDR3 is TGTGCCAGCAGCATAACAGGGGGCTTTAACTATGGCTACACCTTC.

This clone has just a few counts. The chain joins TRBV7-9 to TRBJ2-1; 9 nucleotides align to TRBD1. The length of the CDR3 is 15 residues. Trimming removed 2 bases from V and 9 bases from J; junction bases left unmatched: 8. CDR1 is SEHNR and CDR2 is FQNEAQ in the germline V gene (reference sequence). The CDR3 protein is CASSLLGQGMGEQFF. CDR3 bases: TGTGCCAGCAGCTTATTGGGACAGGGAATGGGTGAGCAGTTCTTC.

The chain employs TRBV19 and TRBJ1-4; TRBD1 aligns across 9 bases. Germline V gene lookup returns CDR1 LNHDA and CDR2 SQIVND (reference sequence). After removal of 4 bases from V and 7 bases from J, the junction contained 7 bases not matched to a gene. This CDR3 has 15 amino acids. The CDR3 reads CASSTQGALIEKLFF. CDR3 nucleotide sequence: TGTGCCAGTAGTACACAGGGGGCGCTTATTGAAAAACTGTTTTTT.

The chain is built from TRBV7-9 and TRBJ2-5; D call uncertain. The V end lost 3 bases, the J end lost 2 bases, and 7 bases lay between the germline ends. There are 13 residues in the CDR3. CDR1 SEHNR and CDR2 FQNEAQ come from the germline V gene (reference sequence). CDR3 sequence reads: CASSFERQETQYF. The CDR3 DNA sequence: TGTGCCAGCAGCTTTGAGCGACAAGAGACCCAGTACTTC.

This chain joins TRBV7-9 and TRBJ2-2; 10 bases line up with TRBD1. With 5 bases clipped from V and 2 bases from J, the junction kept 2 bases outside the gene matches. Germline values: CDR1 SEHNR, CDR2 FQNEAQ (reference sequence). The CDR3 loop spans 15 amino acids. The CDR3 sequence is CASSRQGANTGELFF. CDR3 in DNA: TGTGCCAGCAGCCGACAGGGGGCAAACACCGGGGAGCTGTTTTTT.

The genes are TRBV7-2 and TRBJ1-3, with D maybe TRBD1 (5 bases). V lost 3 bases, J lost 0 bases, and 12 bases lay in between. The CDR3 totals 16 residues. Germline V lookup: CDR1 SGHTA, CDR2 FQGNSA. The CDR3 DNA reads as TGTGCCAGCAGCTTGATTGGGAGGGGCTCTGGAAACACCATATATTTT. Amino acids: CASSLIGRGSGNTIYF.

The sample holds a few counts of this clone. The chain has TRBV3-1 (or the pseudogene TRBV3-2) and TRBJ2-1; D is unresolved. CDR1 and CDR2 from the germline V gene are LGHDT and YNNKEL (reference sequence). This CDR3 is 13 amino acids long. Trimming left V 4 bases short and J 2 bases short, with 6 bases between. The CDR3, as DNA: TGTGCCAGCAGCCGCCTAACCTACAATGAGCAGTTCTTC. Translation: CASSRLTYNEQFF.

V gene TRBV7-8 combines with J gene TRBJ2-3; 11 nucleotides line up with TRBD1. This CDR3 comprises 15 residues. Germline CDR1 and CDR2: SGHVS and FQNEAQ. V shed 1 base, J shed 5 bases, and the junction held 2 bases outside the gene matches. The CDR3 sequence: CASSLGGTGGDTQYF. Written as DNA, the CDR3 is TGTGCCAGCAGCTTAGGTGGGACAGGGGGAGATACGCAGTATTTT.

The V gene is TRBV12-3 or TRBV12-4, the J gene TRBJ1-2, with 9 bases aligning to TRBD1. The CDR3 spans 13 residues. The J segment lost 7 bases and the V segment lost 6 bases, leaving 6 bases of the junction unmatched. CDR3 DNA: TGTGCCAGCAGCACAGGGGGCACGGGTGGCTACACCTTC. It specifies CASSTGGTGGYTF.

The CDR3 sequence is CASSALTSGSSDTQYF. The CDR3 nucleotides read TGTGCCAGCAGCGCCTTGACTAGCGGGAGTTCAGATACGCAGTATTTT. This chain joins TRBV9 and TRBJ2-3, with 12 bases fitting TRBD2. After removal of 3 bases from V and 4 bases from J, the junction contained 6 bases not matched to a gene. Germline values: CDR1 SGDLS, CDR2 YYNGEE. The length of the CDR3 is 16 residues.

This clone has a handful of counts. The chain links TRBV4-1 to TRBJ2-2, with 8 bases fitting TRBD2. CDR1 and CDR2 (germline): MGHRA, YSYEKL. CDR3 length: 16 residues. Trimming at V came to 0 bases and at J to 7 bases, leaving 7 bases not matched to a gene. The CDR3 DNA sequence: TGCGCCAGCAGCCAAGAATTTAGCGGGATGGTCGGGGAGCTGTTTTTT. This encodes CASSQEFSGMVGELFF.

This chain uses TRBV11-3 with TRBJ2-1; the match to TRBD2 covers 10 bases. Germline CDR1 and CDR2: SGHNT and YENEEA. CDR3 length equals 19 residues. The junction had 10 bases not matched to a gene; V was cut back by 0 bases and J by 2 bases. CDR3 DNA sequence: TGTGCCAGCAGCTTAGATGGGTGGCTAGCGGGAGTTACCTACAATGAGCAGTTCTTC. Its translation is CASSLDGWLAGVTYNEQFF.

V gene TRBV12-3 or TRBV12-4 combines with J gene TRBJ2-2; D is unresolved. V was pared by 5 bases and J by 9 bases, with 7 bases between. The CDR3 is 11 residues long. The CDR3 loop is CASSGSWELFF. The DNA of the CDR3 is TGTGCCAGCAGTGGTAGCTGGGAGCTGTTTTTT.

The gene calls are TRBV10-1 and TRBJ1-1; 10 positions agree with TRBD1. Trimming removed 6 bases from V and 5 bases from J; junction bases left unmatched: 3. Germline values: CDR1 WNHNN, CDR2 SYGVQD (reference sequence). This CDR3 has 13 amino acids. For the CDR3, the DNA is TGCGCCAGCAGCTGGGACAGGGGAACTGAAGCTTTCTTT. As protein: CASSWDRGTEAFF.

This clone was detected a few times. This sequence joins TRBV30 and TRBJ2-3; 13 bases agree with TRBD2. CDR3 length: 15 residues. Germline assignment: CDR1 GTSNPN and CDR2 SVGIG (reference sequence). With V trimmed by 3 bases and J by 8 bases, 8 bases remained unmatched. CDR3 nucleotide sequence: TGTGCCTGGAGACCGGGACTAGCGGGAAGGGGTACGCAGTATTTT. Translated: CAWRPGLAGRGTQYF.

CDR3 residues: CASSEAGPTDTQYF. The CDR3 DNA sequence: TGTGCCAGCAGTGAGGCGGGTCCCACAGATACGCAGTATTTT. This sequence joins TRBV6-4 and TRBJ2-3; D possibly corresponds to TRBD2 (5 bases). V was trimmed by 3 bases and J by 2 bases, leaving 9 bases between them. CDR1 and CDR2 from the germline V gene are MRHNA and SNTAGT. The CDR3 extends over 14 amino acids.

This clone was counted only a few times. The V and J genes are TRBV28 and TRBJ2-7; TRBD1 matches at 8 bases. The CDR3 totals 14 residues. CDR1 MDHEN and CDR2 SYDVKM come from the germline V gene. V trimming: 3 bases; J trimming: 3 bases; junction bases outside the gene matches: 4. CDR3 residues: CASSFGDRGYEQYF. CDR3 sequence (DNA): TGTGCCAGCAGTTTCGGTGACAGGGGCTACGAGCAGTACTTC.